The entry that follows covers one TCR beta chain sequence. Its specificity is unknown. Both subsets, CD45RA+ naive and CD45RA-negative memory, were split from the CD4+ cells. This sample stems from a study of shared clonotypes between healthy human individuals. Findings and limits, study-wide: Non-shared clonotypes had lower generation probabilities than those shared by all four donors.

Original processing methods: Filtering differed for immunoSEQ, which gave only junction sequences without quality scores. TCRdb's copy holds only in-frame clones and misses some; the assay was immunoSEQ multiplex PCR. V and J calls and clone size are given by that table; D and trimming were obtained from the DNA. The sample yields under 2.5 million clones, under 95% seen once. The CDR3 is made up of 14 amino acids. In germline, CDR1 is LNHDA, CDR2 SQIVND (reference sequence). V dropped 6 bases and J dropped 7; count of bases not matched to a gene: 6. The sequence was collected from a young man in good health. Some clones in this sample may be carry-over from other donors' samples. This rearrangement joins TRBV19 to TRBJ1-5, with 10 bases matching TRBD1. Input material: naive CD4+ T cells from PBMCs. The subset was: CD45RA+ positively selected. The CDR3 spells CASSRTGGGQPQHF. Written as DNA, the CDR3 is TGTGCCAGTAGCCGGACAGGGGGGGGCCAGCCCCAGCATTTT.